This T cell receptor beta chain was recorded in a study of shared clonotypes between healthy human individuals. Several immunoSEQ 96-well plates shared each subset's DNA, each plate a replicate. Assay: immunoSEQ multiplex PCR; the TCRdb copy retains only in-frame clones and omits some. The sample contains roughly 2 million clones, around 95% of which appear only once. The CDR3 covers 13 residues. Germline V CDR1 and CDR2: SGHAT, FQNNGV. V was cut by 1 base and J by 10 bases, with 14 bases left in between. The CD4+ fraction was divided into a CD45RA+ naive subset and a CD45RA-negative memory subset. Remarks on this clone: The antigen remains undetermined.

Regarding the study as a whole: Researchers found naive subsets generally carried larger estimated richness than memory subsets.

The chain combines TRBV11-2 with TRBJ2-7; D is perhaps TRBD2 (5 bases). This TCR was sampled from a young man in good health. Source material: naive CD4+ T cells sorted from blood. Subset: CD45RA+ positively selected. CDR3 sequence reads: CASSLGGGPGQYF. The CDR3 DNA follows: TGTGCCAGCAGCTTAGGTGGTGGTCCGGGACAGTACTTC.